The following is a T cell receptor beta chain sequence with its context. Its antigen is still unknown. This record comes from a study of T-cell reconstitution after alpha-beta-depleted transplantation in children. Findings and limits, study-wide: Several hundred rapidly expanded clones from non-depleted graft cells reportedly supplied alpha-beta T cells about two months post-transplant. One year after transplant, T-cell counts and diversity came mostly from newly produced T cells. Day-60 TCRbeta diversity that was high in some patients was derived from surviving recipient T cells and thymic progenitors.

The CDR3 is 15 amino acids. V shed 3 bases and J shed 4 bases, with 12 bases lying between them. For TCRbeta, the library was prepared with unique molecular identifiers. Each CDR3 protein is one row after TCRdb ran MiXCR on the PCR reads. The repertoire holds under 250,000 distinct CDR3 sequences, with around 25% as singletons. This receptor was identified in a female patient aged 2 to 10 who had a stem cell transplant for congenital amegakaryocytic thrombocytopenia, so the T cells may come from the graft donor. The source material was PBMCs, mostly from graft donor cells, sampled 360 days after TCRalphabeta/CD19-depleted stem cell transplant. The chain recombines TRBV12-3 or TRBV12-4 with TRBJ2-2, with D tentatively TRBD1 or TRBD2 (5 bases each). CDR3 sequence: CASSLRGPFTGELFF. CDR3 bases: TGTGCCAGCAGTTTGAGGGGACCATTCACCGGGGAGCTGTTTTTT.